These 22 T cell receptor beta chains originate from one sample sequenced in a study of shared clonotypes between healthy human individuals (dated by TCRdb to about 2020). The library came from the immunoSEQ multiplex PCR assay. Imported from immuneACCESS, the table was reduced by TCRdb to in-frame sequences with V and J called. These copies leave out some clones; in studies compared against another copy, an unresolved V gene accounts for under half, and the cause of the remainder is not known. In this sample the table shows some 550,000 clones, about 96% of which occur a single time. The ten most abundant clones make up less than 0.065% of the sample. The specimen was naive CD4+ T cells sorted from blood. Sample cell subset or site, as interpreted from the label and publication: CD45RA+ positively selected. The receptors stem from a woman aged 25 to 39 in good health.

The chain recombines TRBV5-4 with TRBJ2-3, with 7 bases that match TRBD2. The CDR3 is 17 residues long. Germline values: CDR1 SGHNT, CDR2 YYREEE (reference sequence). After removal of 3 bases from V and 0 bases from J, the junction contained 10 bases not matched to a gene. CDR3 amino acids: CASSSGVLADSTDTQYF. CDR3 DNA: TGTGCCAGCAGCTCCGGGGTTCTAGCGGATAGCACAGATACGCAGTATTTT.

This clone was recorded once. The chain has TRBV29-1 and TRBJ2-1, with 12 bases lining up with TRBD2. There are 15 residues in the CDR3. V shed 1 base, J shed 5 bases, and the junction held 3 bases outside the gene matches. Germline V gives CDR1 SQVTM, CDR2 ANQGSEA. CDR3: CSVEGTSGIDNEQFF. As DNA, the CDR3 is TGCAGCGTTGAAGGGACTAGCGGGATAGACAATGAGCAGTTCTTC.

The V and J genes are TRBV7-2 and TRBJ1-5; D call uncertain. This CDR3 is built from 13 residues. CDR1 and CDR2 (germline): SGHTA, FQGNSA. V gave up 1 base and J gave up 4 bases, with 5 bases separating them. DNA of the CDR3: TGTGCCAGCAGCTTAGTGCCTAATCAGCCCCAGCATTTT. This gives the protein CASSLVPNQPQHF.

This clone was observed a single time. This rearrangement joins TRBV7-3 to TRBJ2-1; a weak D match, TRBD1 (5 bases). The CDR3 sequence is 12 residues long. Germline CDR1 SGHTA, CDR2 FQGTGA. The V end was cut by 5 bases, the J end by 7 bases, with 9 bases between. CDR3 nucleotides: TGTGCCAGCAGCAACCCAGGGAATGAGCAGTTCTTC. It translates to CASSNPGNEQFF. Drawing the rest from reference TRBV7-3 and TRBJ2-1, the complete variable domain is GAGVSQTPSNKVTEKGKYVELRCDPISGHTALYWYRQSLGQGPEFLIYFQGTGAADDSGLPNDRFFAVRPEGSVSTLKIQRTERGDSAVYLCASSNPGNEQFFGPGTRLTVL.

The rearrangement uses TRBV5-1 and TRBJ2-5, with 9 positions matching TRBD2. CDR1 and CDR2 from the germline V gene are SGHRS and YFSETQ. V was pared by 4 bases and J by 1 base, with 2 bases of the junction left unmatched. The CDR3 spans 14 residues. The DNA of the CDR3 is TGCGCCAGCAGCAGTAGCGGGAGCCAAGAGACCCAGTACTTC. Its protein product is CASSSSGSQETQYF.

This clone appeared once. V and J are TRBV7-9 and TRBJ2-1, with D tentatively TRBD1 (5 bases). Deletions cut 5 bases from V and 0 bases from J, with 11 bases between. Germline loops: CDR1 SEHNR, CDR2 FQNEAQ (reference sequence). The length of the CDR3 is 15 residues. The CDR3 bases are TGTGCCAGCAGCCCTCACAGGAGCTCCTACAATGAGCAGTTCTTC. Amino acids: CASSPHRSSYNEQFF. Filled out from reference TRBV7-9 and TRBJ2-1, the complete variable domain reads DTGVSQNPRHKITKRGQNVTFRCDPISEHNRLYWYRQTLGQGPEFLTYFQNEAQLEKSRLLSDRFSAERPKGSFSTLEIQRTEQGDSAMYLCASSPHRSSYNEQFFGPGTRLTVL.

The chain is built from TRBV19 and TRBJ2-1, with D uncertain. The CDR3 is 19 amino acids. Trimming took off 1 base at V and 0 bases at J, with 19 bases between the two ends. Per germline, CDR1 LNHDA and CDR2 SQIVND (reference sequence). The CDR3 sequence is CASSIVGILKPSSYNEQFF. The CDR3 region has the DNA TGTGCCAGTAGTATAGTGGGGATATTAAAACCCAGCTCCTACAATGAGCAGTTCTTC.

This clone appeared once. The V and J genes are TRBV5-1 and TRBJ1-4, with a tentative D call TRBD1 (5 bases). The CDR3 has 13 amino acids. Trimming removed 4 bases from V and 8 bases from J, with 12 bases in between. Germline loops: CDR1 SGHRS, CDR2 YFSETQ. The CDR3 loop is CASSAGTVEKLFF. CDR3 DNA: TGCGCCAGCAGCGCGGGGACGGTAGAAAAACTGTTTTTT.

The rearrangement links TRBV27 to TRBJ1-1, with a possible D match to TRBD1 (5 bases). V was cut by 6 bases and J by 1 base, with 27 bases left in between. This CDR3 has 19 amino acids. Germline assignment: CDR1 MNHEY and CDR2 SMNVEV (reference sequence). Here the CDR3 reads CASRGDSLVRGPKNTEAFF. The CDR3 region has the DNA TGTGCCAGCAGAGGGGACTCCCTAGTCCGGGGTCCGAAGAACACTGAAGCTTTCTTT.

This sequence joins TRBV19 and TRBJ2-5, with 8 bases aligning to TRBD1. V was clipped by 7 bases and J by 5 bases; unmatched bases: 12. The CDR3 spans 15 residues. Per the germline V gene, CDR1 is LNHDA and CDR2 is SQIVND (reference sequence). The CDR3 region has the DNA TGTGCCAGTACCCCCCCCGGACAGGGTGGGGAGACCCAGTACTTC. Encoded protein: CASTPPGQGGETQYF.

CDR3 sequence: CSVEESSTEQYF. The CDR3 coding sequence is TGCAGCGTTGAAGAGTCTAGCACCGAGCAGTACTTC. This chain connects TRBV29-1 to TRBJ2-7; maybe TRBD2 (5 bases). The CDR3 runs 12 residues. The germline V gene encodes CDR1 SQVTM and CDR2 ANQGSEA. V was clipped by 0 bases and J by 6 bases, with 9 bases between them.

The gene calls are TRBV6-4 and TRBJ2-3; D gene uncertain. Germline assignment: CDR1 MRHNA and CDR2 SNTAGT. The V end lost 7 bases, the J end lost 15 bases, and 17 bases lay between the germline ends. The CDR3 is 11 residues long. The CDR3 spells CASILLEASYF. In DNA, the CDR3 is TGTGCCAGCATTTTGCTAGAGGCATCCTATTTT.

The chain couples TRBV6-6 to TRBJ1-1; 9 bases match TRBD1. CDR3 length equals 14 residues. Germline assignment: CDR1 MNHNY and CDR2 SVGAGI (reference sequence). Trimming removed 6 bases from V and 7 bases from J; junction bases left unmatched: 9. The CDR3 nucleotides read TGTGCCAGCAGCCGCGACAGGGGGAGGGGTGAAGCTTTCTTT. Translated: CASSRDRGRGEAFF.

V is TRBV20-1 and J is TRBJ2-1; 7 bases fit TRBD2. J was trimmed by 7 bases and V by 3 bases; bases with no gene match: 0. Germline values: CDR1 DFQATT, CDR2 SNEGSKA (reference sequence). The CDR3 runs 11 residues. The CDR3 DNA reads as TGCAGTGCTAGCGGGGGGAATGAGCAGTTCTTC. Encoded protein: CSASGGNEQFF.

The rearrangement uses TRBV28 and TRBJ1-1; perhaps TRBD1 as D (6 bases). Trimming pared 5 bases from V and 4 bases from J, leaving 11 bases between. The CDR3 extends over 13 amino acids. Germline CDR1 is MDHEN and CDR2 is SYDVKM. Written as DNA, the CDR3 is TGTGCCAGCAGTCTATACAGGGCCACTGAAGCTTTCTTT. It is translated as CASSLYRATEAFF. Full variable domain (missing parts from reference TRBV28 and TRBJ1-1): DVKVTQSSRYLVKRTGEKVFLECVQDMDHENMFWYRQDPGLGLRLIYFSYDVKMKEKGDIPEGYSVSREKKERFSLILESASTNQTSMYLCASSLYRATEAFFGQGTRLTVV.

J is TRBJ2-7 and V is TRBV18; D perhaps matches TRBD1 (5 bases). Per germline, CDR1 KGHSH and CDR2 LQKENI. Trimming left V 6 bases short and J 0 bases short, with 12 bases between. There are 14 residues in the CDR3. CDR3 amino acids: CASSQQETSYEQYF. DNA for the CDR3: TGTGCCAGCTCTCAACAGGAGACCTCCTACGAGCAGTACTTC.

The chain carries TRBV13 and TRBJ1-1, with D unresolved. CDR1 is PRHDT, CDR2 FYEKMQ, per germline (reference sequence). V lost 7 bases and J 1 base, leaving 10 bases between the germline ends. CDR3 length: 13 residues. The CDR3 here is CASTTNPNTEAFF. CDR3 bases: TGTGCCAGCACCACCAACCCGAACACTGAAGCTTTCTTT.

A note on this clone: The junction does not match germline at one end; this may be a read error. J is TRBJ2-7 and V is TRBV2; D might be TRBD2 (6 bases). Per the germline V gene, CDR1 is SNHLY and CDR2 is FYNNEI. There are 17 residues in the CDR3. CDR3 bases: TGTGCCAGCAGCGAAGAGCTGATTAGCGCGGCGGGGTACGAGCAGTACTTC. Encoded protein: CASSEELISAAGYEQYF.

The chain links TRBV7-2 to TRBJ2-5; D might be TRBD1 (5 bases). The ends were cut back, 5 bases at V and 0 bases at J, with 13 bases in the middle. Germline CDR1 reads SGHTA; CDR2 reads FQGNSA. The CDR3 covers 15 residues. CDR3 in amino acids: CASSPDSTYQETQYF. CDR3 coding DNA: TGTGCCAGCAGCCCTGACAGCACCTACCAAGAGACCCAGTACTTC.

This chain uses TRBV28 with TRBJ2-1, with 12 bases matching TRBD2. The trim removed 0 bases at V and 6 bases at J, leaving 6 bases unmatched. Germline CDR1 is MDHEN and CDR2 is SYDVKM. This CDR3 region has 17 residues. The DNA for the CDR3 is TGTGCCAGCAGTTTATGGGGACTAGCGGGTCCTGCCAATGAGCAGTTCTTC. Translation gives CASSLWGLAGPANEQFF.

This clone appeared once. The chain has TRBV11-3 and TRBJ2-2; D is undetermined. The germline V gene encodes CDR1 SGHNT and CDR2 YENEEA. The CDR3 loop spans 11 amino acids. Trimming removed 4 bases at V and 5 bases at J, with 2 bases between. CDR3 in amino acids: CASSSTGELFF. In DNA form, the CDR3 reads TGTGCCAGCAGCTCAACCGGGGAGCTGTTTTTT.

The CDR3 DNA follows: TGTGCCAGCAGTGAAATCGGGACAGGGTACGGCGAGCAGTACTTC. Amino acid sequence: CASSEIGTGYGEQYF. The chain uses TRBV2 and TRBJ2-7; 9 bases fit TRBD1. CDR1 SNHLY and CDR2 FYNNEI come from the germline V gene. Losses at the gene ends were 2 bases for V and 6 bases for J; bases not matched to a gene: 8. This CDR3 is 15 amino acids long.